This T cell receptor (beta chain) was profiled in a study of spatial heterogeneity in lung cancer. Looking at the study overall: On average, each unique TCR and UMI combination appeared more than ten times in raw reads. General study findings and limits: Tumoral mutation counts were tracked by counts of expanded intratumoral alpha and beta TCRs.

TCRdb re-called the 5' RACE reads with MiXCR, one entry per CDR3 protein. Of 4,000 to 5,500 distinct CDR3 sequences in the sample, 9.5% to 15% were seen once. Stated time point: sample taken at primary tumor resection. The cohort: approximately 66 early-stage, untreated non-small cell lung cancer patients. Relative to its sample, this clonotype is medium-sized. Its antigen is not known. This beta chain slipped into a library made for alpha chains as a stray read, so its size is not meaningful. CDR1 LNHDA and CDR2 SQIVND come from the germline V gene (reference sequence). This CDR3 spans 17 amino acids. Trimming cost V 10 bases and J 4 bases; bases outside gene matches: 18.

Here the sequenced sample was lung tumor tissue, taken at surgery. The chain is built from TRBV19 and TRBJ1-5; 8 bases fit TRBD1. This TCR was recovered from a male donor with early-stage non-small cell lung cancer. CDR3 loop: CATPGGDKQSDNQPQHF. The CDR3 DNA reads as TGTGCCACCCCAGGGGGCGACAAGCAATCGGATAATCAGCCCCAGCATTTT. Variable domain in full (rest from reference TRBV19 and TRBJ1-5): DGGITQSPKYLFRKEGQNVTLSCEQNLNHDAMYWYRQDPGQGLRLIYYSQIVNDFQKGDIAEGYSVSREKKESFPLTVTSAQKNPTAFYLCATPGGDKQSDNQPQHFGDGTRLSIL.